The sequence of this T cell receptor (beta chain) was determined in a study of cytomegalovirus exposure and HLA in healthy donors. General observations from the study: Data from an earlier analysis indicated that most TCR beta V segments were productive either about 87% or about 30% of the time. In vitro confirmation showed a few CMV-associated chains to be CMV antigen specific.

A remark on this clone: Its cognate antigen is unknown. Other DNA sequences in the sample encode the same CDR3.

Germline-derived CDR1 and CDR2 are MNHEY and SVGAGI. The CDR3 totals 15 residues. The V and J ends lost 3 bases and 0 bases respectively, with 6 bases between them. Primers: 60 Vbeta forward and 13 Jbeta reverse. Original processing methods: Some 11 million shared chains were among the 65 million to 85 million unique TCR beta chains that a later analysis counted. The protocol was immunoSEQ multiplex PCR, while the TCRdb copy is restricted to in-frame clones and leaves out a portion. That table furnishes V, J and clone size, whereas the DNA furnished D and trimming. Of 130,000 to 150,000 clones listed, about three quarters were seen once; the top ten hold more than 10%.

This clonotype was obtained from a middle-aged man in good health and CMV-seropositive. The rearrangement links TRBV6-5 to TRBJ1-6; D call uncertain. Sequenced material: PBMCs. DNA of the CDR3: TGTGCCAGCAGTTATTGGAGCTCCTATAATTCACCCCTCCACTTT. This translates into CASSYWSSYNSPLHF.